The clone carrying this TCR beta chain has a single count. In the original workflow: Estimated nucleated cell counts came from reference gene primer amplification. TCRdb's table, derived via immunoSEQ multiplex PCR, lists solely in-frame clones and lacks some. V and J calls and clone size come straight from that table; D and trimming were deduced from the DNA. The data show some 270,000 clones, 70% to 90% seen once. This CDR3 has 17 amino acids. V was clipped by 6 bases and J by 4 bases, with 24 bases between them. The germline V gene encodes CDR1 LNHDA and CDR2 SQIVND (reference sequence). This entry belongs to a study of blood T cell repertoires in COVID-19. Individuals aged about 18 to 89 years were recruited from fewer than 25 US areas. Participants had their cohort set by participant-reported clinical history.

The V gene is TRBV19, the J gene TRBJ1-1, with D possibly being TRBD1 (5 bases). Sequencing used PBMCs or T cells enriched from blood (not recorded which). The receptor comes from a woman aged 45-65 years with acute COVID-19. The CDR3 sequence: CASRIGWGSGGITEAFF. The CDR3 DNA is TGTGCCAGTAGGATTGGGTGGGGATCGGGGGGAATCACTGAAGCTTTCTTT.